This TCR beta chain was recorded in a study of neoadjuvant anti-PD-1 for oral cavity cancer. This table comes from immunoSEQ multiplex PCR, and its TCRdb copy is limited to in-frame clones, with some not included. The sample consists of some 15,000 clones, around 69% of them appearing once. Trimming took 5 bases from V and 12 from J, leaving 19 bases between them. CDR3 length equals 13 residues. Germline CDR1 is GTSNPN and CDR2 is SVGIG (reference sequence). Specimen: PBMCs, collected before nivolumab (anti-PD-1) treatment. The chain uses TRBV30 and TRBJ1-4; D is possibly TRBD1 (6 bases). The sequence came from a person aged 40-85 years with oral cavity squamous cell carcinoma. The CDR3 sequence is CAWSQGRLGELFF. The CDR3 nucleotides are TGTGCCTGGTCACAGGGCCGTTTAGGAGAACTGTTTTTT.